This TCR beta chain derives from a study of T cell responses to AZD1222 COVID-19 vaccine (dated by TCRdb to about 2021). Turning to the overall study: AZD1222 recipients with second doses at about 4 weeks or about 12 weeks were pooled, because spike-specific TCR depth and breadth did not differ between schedules. A total of about 250 trial participants underwent TCR sequencing, of whom around 210 had received two doses of AZD1222 and around 25 had received two doses of the MenACWY control vaccine. Trial participants were enrolled into age subgroups of 18-55, 56-69 and 70-plus years, which contained approximately 150, 28 and 58 TCR-sequenced participants, respectively.

Broader findings and caveats from the paper: A significant rise in spike-specific TCR breadth and depth was observed after two AZD1222 doses relative to day 0 and relative to MenACWY recipients. Reportedly, close to half of the unique spike-specific TCRs recognized epitopes lying outside the regions that are mutated in the B.1.351 and B.1.1.7 variants. Because no day 14 peak-response samples were available, repertoires were characterized only after the peak T cell response. In the small 56-69-year group, the increase in depth fell short of significance, most likely because of low power. Participants were mostly white British and included more females than males, and it was suggested by the authors that clonal diversity may have been underestimated. Conclusions about previously exposed vaccinees are limited, since just five to seven AZD1222 recipients were seropositive for SARS-CoV-2 at baseline. Vaccine-associated CD4 TCRs spanned the whole spike protein, with dominant responses in regions 160-218 and 743-854.

This sample's time point label indicates: baseline before first vaccination. Vaccinee samples came from UK trials COV001 and COV002, including a single-blind randomized controlled phase 2/3 trial of AZD1222 (ChAdOx1 nCoV-19) in healthy adults. For TCRbeta chain sequencing, PBMC samples were collected from trial participants at day 0 and at day 28 after the second dose. The CDR3 regions of human TCRbeta chains were analyzed by immunosequencing. In the source study's methods: TCRs in the repertoires were matched against a reference library of SARS-CoV-2-specific TCRs that had been generated with the MIRA antigen-specificity platform. Breadth was defined as the fraction of unique TCRs that were SARS-CoV-2-associated, and depth was defined as the fraction of total T cells that were SARS-CoV-2-associated. Using the MIRA data, each spike-specific TCR was assigned both to the spike region to which the TCR was reactive and to a CD4 or CD8 class. Log10-transformed breadth and depth values were compared by one-way ANOVA with Sidak's multiple comparisons tests. TCRdb took over this immuneACCESS table, retaining in-frame rearrangements with V and J assigned. Such tables are incomplete; in checked studies, under half of the missing clones stem from an unresolved V gene, and the remainder is unexplained. V, J and clone size are taken as reported in that table, and D and trimming were inferred from the DNA itself. This sample holds approximately 140,000 clones; 89% were observed only once. The ten top clones hold 5.1% of the sample.

In the case of this clone: What this receptor recognizes is not known. Base qualities are missing; no much larger clone stands one base away.

Trimmed from V: 6 bases; trimmed from J: 5 bases; junction bases lacking a gene match: 9. From a lookup of the germline V gene, CDR1 and CDR2 are MDHEN and SYDVKM. The CDR3 numbers 15 residues from cysteine through phenylalanine. This entry keeps only the CDR3 DNA: 45 bases, framed from base 1. The V and J genes are TRBV28 and TRBJ2-1, and 8 bases in between align with TRBD2. Sequenced material: peripheral blood, taken on day 0 of AZD1222 vaccination. This receptor was obtained from an adult in good health. Here is the DNA: TGTGCCAGCAGCTCCCCGGGTAGCGGGGACAATGAGCAGTTCTTC. Its amino acids are CASSSPGSGDNEQFF.